A selection of T cell receptor beta chains follows, all from one sample in a study of blood T cell repertoires in COVID-19. The data were produced by immunoSEQ multiplex PCR, yet TCRdb's version contains in-frame clones alone and is incomplete. The repertoire holds about 70,000 clones, roughly 80% seen once, with approximately 5.1% in the top ten. Sequencing was carried out using peripheral blood. The receptors originated from a woman older than 75 with active or convalescent COVID-19. CDR3s include the opening cysteine and the closing phenylalanine or tryptophan. The D gene is left open where the match is weak. The size entry is marked missing in some rows and otherwise reads once, few, many or a size class.

clone_size j_call v_call d_call cdr3_aa cdr3_nt
- TRBJ2-7 TRBV6-5 TRBD1 CASSYRGQGTYEQYF TGTGCCAGCAGTTATAGAGGACAGGGGACCTACGAGCAGTACTTC
- TRBJ1-2 TRBV29-1 - CSVEDPVRGGYGYTF TGCAGCGTTGAAGATCCCGTCAGGGGTGGGTATGGCTACACCTTC
- TRBJ1-2 TRBV6-2/TRBV6-3 - CASSLGLVYGYTF TGTGCCAGCAGTTTGGGCCTGGTATATGGCTACACCTTC
- TRBJ2-1 TRBV28 TRBD2 CASSSSGGADNEQFF TGTGCCAGCAGTTCTAGCGGGGGGGCGGACAATGAGCAGTTCTTC
once TRBJ2-7 TRBV9 TRBD2 CASMTSGASLLSCDEQYF TGTGCCAGCATGACTAGCGGAGCCAGTTTGCTAAGTTGCGACGAGCAGTACTTC
- TRBJ2-1 TRBV6-5 TRBD2 CASSYPSGGAYNEQFF TGTGCCAGCAGTTACCCTAGCGGGGGGGCCTACAATGAGCAGTTCTTC
- TRBJ2-7 TRBV3-1/TRBV3-2 TRBD2 CASSQWTSGSRSSYEQYF TGTGCCAGCAGCCAGTGGACTAGCGGGAGTCGAAGCTCCTACGAGCAGTACTTC
- TRBJ2-1 TRBV30 - CAWSSLGGSYNEQFF TGTGCCTGGAGCTCCTTAGGGGGCTCCTACAATGAGCAGTTCTTC
- TRBJ2-7 TRBV28 TRBD1 CASTAKLDRVHEQYF TGTGCCAGCACCGCTAAATTAGACAGGGTCCACGAGCAGTACTTC
- TRBJ2-7 TRBV29-1 TRBD1 CSVASTGVEQYF TGCAGCGTTGCCTCGACAGGGGTCGAGCAGTACTTC
- TRBJ2-5 TRBV4-3 TRBD1 CASSQDPPYADRPLETQYF TGCGCCAGCAGCCAAGATCCCCCGTATGCGGACAGGCCTCTAGAGACCCAGTACTTC